Each of the 10 T cell receptor beta chains below was sequenced from the same sample in a study of tumor and adjacent non-tumor tissue in lung cancer (dated by TCRdb to 2016 to 2019). Libraries were constructed by multiplex PCR. Sequencing instrument: Illumina HiSeq 2500. Following protocols modified from ARM-PCR, the researchers constructed TCRbeta libraries through three rounds of nested PCR with primers (Table S4). TCRdb reran the public reads through fastp at Q25 and MiXCR, keeping productive beta chains. Rows merge per CDR3 protein into single entries with the most common DNA and genes. This sample lists more than 85,000 distinct CDR3 sequences; more than 60% were detected once. 37% of the sample rests with the top ten. RNA was extracted from bulk unsorted tissue and checked for quality with a NanoDrop ND-1000 and an Agilent 2100. The sequencing input was lung tumor tissue. The receptor set was obtained from a woman aged 60-70 years with non-small cell lung cancer.

On this clonotype itself: The junction shows a germline mismatch at one end, possibly a read error. This chain uses TRBV28 with TRBJ2-4; possible D gene TRBD2, 6 bases. Germline V gene lookup returns CDR1 MDHEN and CDR2 SYDVKM. CDR3 length: 17 residues. This CDR3 is CASSSEGTAGLKNIQYF. The CDR3 nucleotides are TGTGCCAGCAGTTCTGAGGGAACAGCGGGCCTCAAAAACATCCAGTACTTC.

Concerning this clonotype itself: Sequence at one end of the junction differs from germline and may be a read error. The V and J genes are TRBV20-1 and TRBJ2-1; no definite D call. The CDR3 is 15 amino acids. Germline CDR1 DFQATT, CDR2 SNEGSKA (reference sequence). The DNA of the CDR3 is TGCAGTGCTAGAGATGACCACAGCTCCTACCATGAGCAGTTCTTC. Translated, it gives CSARDDHSSYHEQFF.

In regard to this clonotype: This may arise from a read error, as a much more abundant clone is one base away. V is TRBV12-3 or TRBV12-4 and J is TRBJ1-2; D remains ambiguous. The V gene lost 8 bases and the J gene lost 6 bases, with 16 bases spanning the gap. CDR3 length: 13 amino acids. The CDR3 bases are TGTGCCAGCTCCAGTAGGAGGTTCGATGGCTACACCTTC. Amino acid sequence: CASSSRRFDGYTF.

V and J are TRBV6-5 and TRBJ2-3; either TRBD1 or TRBD2 may supply D (5 bases each). The V gene's germline CDR1 is MNHEY and CDR2 SVGAGI. CDR3 length equals 14 residues. With 0 bases removed from V and 12 bases from J, the gap between germline ends came to 16 bases. Here the CDR3 reads CASSYSQGVDIQYF. CDR3 DNA: TGTGCCAGCAGTTACTCTCAGGGAGTGGATATACAGTATTTT.

The CDR3 sequence is CASSLMGGVGAKNIQYF. DNA of the CDR3: TGTGCCAGCAGCCTGATGGGCGGGGTTGGAGCCAAAAACATTCAGTACTTC. The rearrangement joins TRBV7-9 to TRBJ2-4; maybe TRBD2 (6 bases). V dropped 5 bases and J dropped 0 bases, with 17 bases sitting between them. Germline CDR1 and CDR2: SEHNR and FQNEAQ (reference sequence). The CDR3 is made up of 17 amino acids.

This clonotype was observed at least ten times. The V and J genes are TRBV20-1 and TRBJ2-3; D is perhaps TRBD2 (5 bases). In germline, CDR1 is DFQATT, CDR2 SNEGSKA (reference sequence). V dropped 3 bases and J dropped 2 bases, with 15 bases sitting between them. This CDR3 is 15 amino acids long. DNA for the CDR3: TGCAGTGCTAGGATGGCTAGCCTATCCACAGATACGCAGTATTTT. Translated, it gives CSARMASLSTDTQYF.

As regards this clonotype: Germline is not matched at one junction end, which may reflect a read error. V and J are TRBV6-1 and TRBJ1-5; D uncertain. This CDR3 has 16 residues. The germline CDR1 and CDR2 sequences are MNHNS and SASEGT. The CDR3 is CASSEGKTASNQPQHF. CDR3 coding DNA: TGTGCCAGTAGTGAGGGTAAGACGGCGAGCAATCAGCCCCAGCATTTT.

As to this clonotype: A much bigger clone sits one base away, suggesting this may be a read error. The chain has TRBV10-1 and TRBJ2-3, with a possible D match to TRBD1 (6 bases). Germline CDR1 reads WNHNN; CDR2 reads SYGVQD (reference sequence). This CDR3 spans 13 amino acids. The CDR3 here is CTSRGSSTDTQYF. The CDR3 DNA reads as TGCACCAGCAGGGGCTCTAGCACAGATACGCAGTATTTT.

On this clonotype: One end of the junction does not line up with germline, which may come from a read error. The chain links TRBV12-3 or TRBV12-4 to TRBJ1-2; tentatively, D is TRBD1 (5 bases). The length of the CDR3 is 13 residues. CDR3 sequence reads: CASTGDANYGHTF. DNA for the CDR3: TGTGCCAGCACCGGGGACGCCAACTATGGCCACACCTTC.

The gene calls are TRBV6-2 or TRBV6-3 and TRBJ1-6; the match to TRBD1 covers 9 bases. V dropped 6 bases and J dropped 5; count of bases not matched to a gene: 11. The CDR3 length is 17 residues. Germline assignment: CDR1 MNHEY and CDR2 SVGEGT. CDR3 sequence (DNA): TGTGCCAGCAGACGCGGGACAGGGATTGATAATAATTCACCCCTCCACTTT. The encoded protein is CASRRGTGIDNNSPLHF.